Included here is one T cell receptor beta chain sequence, with context. Its antigen is still unknown. 60 Vbeta and 13 Jbeta primers were used in PCR. Using immunoSEQ multiplex PCR, the repertoire was profiled, and TCRdb retains in-frame clones only, with some absent. This sample has about 130,000 clones, with approximately 84% found just once. The sample is drawn from a study of cytomegalovirus exposure and HLA in healthy donors. Study-level findings and limits: V- and J-gene trimming of TCR beta was linked (in a later analysis) to a missense DCLRE1C variant. Specificity of a few CMV-associated chains for CMV antigens was verified in vitro.

Sequenced input: PBMCs. This TCR was recovered from a boy younger than 10 in good health and CMV-seronegative.

The CDR3 DNA reads TGCGCCAGCAGCTTGAGGCCAGGGGTGGTTGGGACTGAAGCTTTCTTT. Translation: CASSLRPGVVGTEAFF. The chain combines TRBV5-1 with TRBJ1-1, with TRBD1 as a possible D gene (6 bases). The V gene lost 1 base and the J gene lost 5 bases, with 18 bases spanning the gap. The CDR3 contains 16 residues. Germline-derived CDR1 and CDR2 are SGHRS and YFSETQ.